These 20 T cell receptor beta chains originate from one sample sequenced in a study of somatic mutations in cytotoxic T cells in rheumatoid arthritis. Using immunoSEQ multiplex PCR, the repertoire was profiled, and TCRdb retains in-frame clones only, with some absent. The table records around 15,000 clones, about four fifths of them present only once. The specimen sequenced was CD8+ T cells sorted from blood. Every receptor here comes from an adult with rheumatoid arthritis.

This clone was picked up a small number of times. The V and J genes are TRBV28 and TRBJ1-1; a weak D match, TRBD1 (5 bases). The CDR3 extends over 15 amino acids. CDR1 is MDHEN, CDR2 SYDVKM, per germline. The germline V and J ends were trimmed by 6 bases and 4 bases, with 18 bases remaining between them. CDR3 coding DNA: TGTGCCAGCAGCCCCCCGGCATGGGGCGCCACTGAAGCTTTCTTT. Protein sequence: CASSPPAWGATEAFF.

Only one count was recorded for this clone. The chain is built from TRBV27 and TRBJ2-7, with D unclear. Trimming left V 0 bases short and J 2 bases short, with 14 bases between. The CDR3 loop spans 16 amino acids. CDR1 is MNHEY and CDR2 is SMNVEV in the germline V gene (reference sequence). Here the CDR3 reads CASSLSGSSLPYEQYF. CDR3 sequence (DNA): TGTGCCAGCAGTTTATCGGGCAGCTCCCTTCCCTACGAGCAGTACTTC.

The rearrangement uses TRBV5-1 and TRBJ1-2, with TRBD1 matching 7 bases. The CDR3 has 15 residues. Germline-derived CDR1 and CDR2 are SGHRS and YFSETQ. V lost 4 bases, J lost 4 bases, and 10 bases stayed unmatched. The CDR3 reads CASSDRDSTIYGYTF. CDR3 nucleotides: TGCGCCAGCAGCGACCGGGACAGCACCATCTATGGCTACACCTTC.

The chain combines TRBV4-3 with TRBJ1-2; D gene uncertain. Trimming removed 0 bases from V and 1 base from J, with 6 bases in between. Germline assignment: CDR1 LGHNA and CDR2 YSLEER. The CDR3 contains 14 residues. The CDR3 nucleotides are TGCGCCAGCAGCCAAGATGGGATTAACTATGGCTACACCTTC. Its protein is CASSQDGINYGYTF.

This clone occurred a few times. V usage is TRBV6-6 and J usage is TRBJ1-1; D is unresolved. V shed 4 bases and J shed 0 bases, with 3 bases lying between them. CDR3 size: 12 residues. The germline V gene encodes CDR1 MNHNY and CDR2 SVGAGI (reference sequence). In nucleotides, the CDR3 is TGTGCCAGCAGTTTGGTGAACACTGAAGCTTTCTTT. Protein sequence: CASSLVNTEAFF.

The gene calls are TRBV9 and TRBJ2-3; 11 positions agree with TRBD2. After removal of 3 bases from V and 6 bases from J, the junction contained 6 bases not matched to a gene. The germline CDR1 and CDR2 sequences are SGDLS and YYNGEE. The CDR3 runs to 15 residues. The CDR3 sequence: CASSALAGVSDTQYF. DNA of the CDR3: TGTGCCAGCAGCGCACTAGCGGGAGTGTCCGATACGCAGTATTTT. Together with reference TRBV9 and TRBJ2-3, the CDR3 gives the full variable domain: DSGVTQTPKHLITATGQRVTLRCSPRSGDLSVYWYQQSLDQGLQFLIQYYNGEERAKGNILERFSAQQFPDLHSELNLSSLELGDSALYFCASSALAGVSDTQYFGPGTRLTVL.

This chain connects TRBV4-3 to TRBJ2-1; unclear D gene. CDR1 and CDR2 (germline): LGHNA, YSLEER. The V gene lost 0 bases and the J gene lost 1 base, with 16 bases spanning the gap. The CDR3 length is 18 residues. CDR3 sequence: CASSQDWYGLASYNEQFF. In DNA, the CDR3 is TGCGCCAGCAGCCAAGATTGGTATGGCCTGGCATCCTACAATGAGCAGTTCTTC.

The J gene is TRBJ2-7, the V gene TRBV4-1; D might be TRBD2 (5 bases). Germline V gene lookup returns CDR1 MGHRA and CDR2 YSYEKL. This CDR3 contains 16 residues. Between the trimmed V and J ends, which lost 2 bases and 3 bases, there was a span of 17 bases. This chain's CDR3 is CASSQPYGVRGYEQYF. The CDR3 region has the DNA TGCGCCAGCAGCCAACCCTATGGGGTCCGGGGCTACGAGCAGTACTTC.

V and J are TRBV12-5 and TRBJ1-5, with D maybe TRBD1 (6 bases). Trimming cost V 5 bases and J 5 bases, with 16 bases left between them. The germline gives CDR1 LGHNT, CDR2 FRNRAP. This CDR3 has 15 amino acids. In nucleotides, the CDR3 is TGTGCTAGTGGTCCCCGGGGGCTGGCGGATCAGCCCCAGCATTTT. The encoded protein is CASGPRGLADQPQHF.

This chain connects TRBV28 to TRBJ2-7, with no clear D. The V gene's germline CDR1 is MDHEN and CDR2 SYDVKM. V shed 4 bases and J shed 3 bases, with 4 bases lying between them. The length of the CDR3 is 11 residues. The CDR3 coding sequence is TGTGCCAGCAGTTCGTTCTACGAGCAGTACTTC. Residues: CASSSFYEQYF.

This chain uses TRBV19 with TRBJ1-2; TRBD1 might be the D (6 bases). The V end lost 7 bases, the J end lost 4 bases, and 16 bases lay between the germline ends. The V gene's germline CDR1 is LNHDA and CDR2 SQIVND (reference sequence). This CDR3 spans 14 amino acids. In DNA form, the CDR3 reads TGTGCCAGTAAAGTCTCAGGGGTAGGCTATGGCTACACCTTC. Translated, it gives CASKVSGVGYGYTF. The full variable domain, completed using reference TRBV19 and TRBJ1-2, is DGGITQSPKYLFRKEGQNVTLSCEQNLNHDAMYWYRQDPGQGLRLIYYSQIVNDFQKGDIAEGYSVSREKKESFPLTVTSAQKNPTAFYLCASKVSGVGYGYTFGSGTRLTVV.

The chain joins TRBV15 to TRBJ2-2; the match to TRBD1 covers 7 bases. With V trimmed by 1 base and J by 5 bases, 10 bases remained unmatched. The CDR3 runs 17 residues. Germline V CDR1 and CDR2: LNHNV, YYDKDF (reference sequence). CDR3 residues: CATSRGGGGRGTGELFF. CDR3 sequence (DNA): TGTGCCACCAGCAGAGGGGGTGGTGGCAGGGGGACCGGGGAGCTGTTTTTT.

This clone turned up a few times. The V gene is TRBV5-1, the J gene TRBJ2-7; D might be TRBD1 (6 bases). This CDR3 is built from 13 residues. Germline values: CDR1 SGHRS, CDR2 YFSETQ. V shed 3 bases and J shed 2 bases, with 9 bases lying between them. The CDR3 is CASSWDKAYEQYF. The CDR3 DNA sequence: TGCGCCAGCAGCTGGGACAAAGCCTACGAGCAGTACTTC.

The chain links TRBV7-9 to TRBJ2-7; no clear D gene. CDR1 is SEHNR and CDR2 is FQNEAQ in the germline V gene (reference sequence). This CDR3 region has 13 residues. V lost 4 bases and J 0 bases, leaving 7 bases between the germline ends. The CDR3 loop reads CASSSPTSYEQYF. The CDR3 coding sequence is TGTGCCAGCAGCTCCCCCACCTCCTACGAGCAGTACTTC.

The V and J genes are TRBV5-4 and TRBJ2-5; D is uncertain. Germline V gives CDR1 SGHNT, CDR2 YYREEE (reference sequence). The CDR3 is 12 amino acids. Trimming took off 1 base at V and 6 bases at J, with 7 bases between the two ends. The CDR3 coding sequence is TGTGCCAGCAGCTTGAAGGGCCAGACCCAGTACTTC. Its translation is CASSLKGQTQYF.

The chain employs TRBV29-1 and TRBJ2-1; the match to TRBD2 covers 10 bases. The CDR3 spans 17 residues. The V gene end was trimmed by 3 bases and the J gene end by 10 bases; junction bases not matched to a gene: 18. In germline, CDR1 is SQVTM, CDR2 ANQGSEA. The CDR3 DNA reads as TGCAGCGTTGATAAAGGGGGGCAGCGGGAGGGCCTGGGGGAGCAGTTCTTC. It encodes CSVDKGGQREGLGEQFF.

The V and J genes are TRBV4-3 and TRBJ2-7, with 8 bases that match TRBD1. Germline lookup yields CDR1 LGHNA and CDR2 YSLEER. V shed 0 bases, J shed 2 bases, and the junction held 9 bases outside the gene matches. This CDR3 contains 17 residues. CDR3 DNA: TGCGCCAGCAGCCAAGATTCTACGGCAGGGGGCACCTACGAGCAGTACTTC. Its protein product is CASSQDSTAGGTYEQYF.

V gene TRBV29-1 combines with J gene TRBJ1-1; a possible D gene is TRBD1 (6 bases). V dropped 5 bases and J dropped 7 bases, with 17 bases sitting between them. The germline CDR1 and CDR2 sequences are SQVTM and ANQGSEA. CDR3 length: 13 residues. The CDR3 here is CSVKNMGADEAFF. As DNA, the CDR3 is TGCAGCGTTAAAAATATGGGGGCTGATGAAGCTTTCTTT.

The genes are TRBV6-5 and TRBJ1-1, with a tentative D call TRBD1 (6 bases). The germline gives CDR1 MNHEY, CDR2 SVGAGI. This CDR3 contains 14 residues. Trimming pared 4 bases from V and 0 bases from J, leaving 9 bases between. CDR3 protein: CASSSGQLNTEAFF. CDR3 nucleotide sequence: TGTGCCAGCAGTTCTGGACAGCTGAACACTGAAGCTTTCTTT.

The CDR3 reads CAIRFSGSSSYEQYF. Written as DNA, the CDR3 is TGTGCCATCAGATTTTCCGGGTCCTCTTCCTACGAGCAGTACTTC. V usage is TRBV10-3 and J usage is TRBJ2-7; D is unresolved. CDR3 length: 15 residues. V was clipped by 6 bases and J by 1 base, with 16 bases between them. Germline assignment: CDR1 ENHRY and CDR2 SYGVKD.